This paragraph covers one T cell receptor (beta chain) sequence. This record comes from a study of OX40 agonist ivuxolimab in advanced cancers. Whole-study context: With ivuxolimab, an agonistic anti-OX40 (CD134) antibody, patients were treated.

Clones were read by immunoSEQ multiplex PCR, and TCRdb kept only the in-frame ones, dropping some. This repertoire shows 100,000 to 150,000 clones, about nine tenths found once; its top ten account for around 0.84%. The V gene end was trimmed by 7 bases and the J gene end by 5 bases; junction bases not matched to a gene: 8. Germline lookup yields CDR1 MDHEN and CDR2 SYDVKM. This CDR3 is 14 amino acids long. The chain couples TRBV28 to TRBJ1-5; 7 bases fit TRBD1. The specimen was CD4+ or CD8+ T cells sorted from blood, collected in a trial of the OX40 agonist ivuxolimab. The sequence was obtained from an adult with an advanced solid tumor such as melanoma, head and neck, liver or kidney cancer. The CDR3 loop reads CASTDREPYQPQHF. CDR3 bases: TGTGCCAGCACCGACAGGGAACCCTATCAGCCCCAGCATTTT.